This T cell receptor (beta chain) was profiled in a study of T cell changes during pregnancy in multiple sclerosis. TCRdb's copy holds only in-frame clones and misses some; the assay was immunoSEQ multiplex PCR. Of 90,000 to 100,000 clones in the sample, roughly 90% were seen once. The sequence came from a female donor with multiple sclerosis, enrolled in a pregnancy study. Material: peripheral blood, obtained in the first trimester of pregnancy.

This CDR3 reads CASSPGQGDNEQYF. For the CDR3, the DNA is TGCGCCAGCAGCCCTGGACAGGGTGATAACGAGCAGTACTTC. The chain joins TRBV4-1 to TRBJ2-7, with TRBD1 identical over 8 bases. J lost 5 bases, V lost 4 bases, and 7 bases had no gene match. The CDR3 covers 14 residues. Germline V CDR1 and CDR2: MGHRA, YSYEKL.